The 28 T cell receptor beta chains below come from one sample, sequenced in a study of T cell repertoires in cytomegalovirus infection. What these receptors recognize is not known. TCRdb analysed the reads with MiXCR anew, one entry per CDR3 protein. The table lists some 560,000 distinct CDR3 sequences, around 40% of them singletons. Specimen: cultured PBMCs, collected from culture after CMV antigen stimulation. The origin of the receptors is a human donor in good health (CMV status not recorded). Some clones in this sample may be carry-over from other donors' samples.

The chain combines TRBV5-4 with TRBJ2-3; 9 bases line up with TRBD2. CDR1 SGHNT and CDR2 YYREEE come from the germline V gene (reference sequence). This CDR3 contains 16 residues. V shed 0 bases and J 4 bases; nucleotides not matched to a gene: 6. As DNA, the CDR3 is TGTGCCAGCAGCTTGGCGGGCGGGGGGGCGGCAGATACGCAGTATTTT. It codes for CASSLAGGGAADTQYF. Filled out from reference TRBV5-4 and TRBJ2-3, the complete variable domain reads ETGVTQSPTHLIKTRGQQVTLRCSSQSGHNTVSWYQQALGQGPQFIFQYYREEENGRGNFPPRFSGLQFPNYSSELNVNALELDDSALYLCASSLAGGGAADTQYFGPGTRLTVL.

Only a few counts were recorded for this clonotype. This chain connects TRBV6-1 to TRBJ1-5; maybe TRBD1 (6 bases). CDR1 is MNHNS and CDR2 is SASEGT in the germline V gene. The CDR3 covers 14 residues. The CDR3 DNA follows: TGTGCTAGCTTGGACAGAACATTGAGTCAGCCCCAGCATTTT. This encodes CASLDRTLSQPQHF.

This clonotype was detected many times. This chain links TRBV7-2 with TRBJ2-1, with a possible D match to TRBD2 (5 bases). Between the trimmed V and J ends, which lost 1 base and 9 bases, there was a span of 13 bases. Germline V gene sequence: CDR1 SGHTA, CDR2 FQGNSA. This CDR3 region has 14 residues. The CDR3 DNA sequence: TGTGCCAGCAGCTTAGTGATGTGGAGCGGTGAGCAGTTCTTC. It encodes CASSLVMWSGEQFF.

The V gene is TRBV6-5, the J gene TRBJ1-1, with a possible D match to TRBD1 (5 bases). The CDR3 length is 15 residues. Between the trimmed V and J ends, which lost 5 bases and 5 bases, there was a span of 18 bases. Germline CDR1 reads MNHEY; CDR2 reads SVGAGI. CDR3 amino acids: CASSLSGRGMTEAFF. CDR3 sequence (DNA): TGTGCCAGCAGTCTATCTGGAAGGGGAATGACTGAAGCTTTCTTT.

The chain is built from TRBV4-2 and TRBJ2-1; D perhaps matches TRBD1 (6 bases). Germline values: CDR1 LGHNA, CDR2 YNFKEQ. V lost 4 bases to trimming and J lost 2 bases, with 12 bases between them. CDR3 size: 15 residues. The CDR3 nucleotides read TGTGCCAGCAGCCCCATCCAGGGGCCCTACAATGAGCAGTTCTTC. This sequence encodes CASSPIQGPYNEQFF.

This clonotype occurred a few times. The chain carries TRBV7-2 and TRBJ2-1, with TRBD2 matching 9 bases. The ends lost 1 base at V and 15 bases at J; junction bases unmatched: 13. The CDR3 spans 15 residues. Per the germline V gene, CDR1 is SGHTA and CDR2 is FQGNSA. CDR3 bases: TGTGCCAGCAGCTTAGGGGGGACTAGCCAAATTGGGGGGTTCTTC. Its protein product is CASSLGGTSQIGGFF.

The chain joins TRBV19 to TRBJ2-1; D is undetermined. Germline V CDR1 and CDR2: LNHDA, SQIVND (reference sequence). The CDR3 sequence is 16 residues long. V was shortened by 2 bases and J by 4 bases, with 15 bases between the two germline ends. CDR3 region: CASSIKGLLLYNEQFF. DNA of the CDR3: TGTGCCAGTAGTATAAAAGGTCTGTTGCTTTACAATGAGCAGTTCTTC. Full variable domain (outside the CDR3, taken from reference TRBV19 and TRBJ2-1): DGGITQSPKYLFRKEGQNVTLSCEQNLNHDAMYWYRQDPGQGLRLIYYSQIVNDFQKGDIAEGYSVSREKKESFPLTVTSAQKNPTAFYLCASSIKGLLLYNEQFFGPGTRLTVL.

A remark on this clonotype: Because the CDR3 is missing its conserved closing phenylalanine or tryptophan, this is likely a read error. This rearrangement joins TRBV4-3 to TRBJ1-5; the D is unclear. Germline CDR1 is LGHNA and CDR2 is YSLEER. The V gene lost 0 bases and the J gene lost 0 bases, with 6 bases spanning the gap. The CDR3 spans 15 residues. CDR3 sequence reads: CASSQEAVSNQPQHL. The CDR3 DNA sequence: TGCGCCAGCAGCCAAGAGGCCGTTAGCAATCAGCCCCAGCATCTT.

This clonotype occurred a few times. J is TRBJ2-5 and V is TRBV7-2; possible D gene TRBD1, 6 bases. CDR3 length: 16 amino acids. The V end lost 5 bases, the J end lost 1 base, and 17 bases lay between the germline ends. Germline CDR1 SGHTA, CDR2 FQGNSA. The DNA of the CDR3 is TGTGCCAGCAGCATACAGGGATTCAGGGGCCAAGAGACCCAGTACTTC. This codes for CASSIQGFRGQETQYF.

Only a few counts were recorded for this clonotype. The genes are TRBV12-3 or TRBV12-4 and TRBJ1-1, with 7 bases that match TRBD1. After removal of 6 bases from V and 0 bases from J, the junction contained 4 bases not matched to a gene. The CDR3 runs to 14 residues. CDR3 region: CASSRGTVNTEAFF. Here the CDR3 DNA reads TGTGCCAGCAGCCGCGGGACAGTGAACACTGAAGCTTTCTTT.

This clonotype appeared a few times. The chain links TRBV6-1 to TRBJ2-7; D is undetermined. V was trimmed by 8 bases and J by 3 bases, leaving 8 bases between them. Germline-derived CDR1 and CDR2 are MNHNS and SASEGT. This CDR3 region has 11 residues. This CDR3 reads CASVNSYEQYF. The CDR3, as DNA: TGTGCCAGCGTAAACAGCTACGAGCAGTACTTC.

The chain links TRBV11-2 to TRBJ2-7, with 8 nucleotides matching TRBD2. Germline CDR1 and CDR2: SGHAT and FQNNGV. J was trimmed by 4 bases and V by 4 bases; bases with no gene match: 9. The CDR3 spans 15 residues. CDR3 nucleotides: TGTGCCAGCAGCTATGGGGGGTCTAGCGGGTACGAGCAGTACTTC. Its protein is CASSYGGSSGYEQYF.

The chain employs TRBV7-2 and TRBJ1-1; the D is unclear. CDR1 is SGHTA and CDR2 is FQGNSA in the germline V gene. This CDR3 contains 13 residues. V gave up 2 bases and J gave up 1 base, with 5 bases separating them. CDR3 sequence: CASSLNKNTEAFF. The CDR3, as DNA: TGTGCCAGCAGCTTAAACAAGAACACTGAAGCTTTCTTT.

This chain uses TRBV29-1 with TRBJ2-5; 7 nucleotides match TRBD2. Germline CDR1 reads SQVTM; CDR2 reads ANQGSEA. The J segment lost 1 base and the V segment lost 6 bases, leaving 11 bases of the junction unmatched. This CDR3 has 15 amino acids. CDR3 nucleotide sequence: TGCAGCGTAGCGCCGGGGGGAACCAGCCAAGAGACCCAGTACTTC. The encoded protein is CSVAPGGTSQETQYF.

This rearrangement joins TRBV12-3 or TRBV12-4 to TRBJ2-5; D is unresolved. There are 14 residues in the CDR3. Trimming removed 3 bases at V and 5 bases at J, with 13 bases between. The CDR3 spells CASSFGQPGETQYF. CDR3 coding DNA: TGTGCCAGCAGTTTTGGGCAGCCCGGGGAGACCCAGTACTTC.

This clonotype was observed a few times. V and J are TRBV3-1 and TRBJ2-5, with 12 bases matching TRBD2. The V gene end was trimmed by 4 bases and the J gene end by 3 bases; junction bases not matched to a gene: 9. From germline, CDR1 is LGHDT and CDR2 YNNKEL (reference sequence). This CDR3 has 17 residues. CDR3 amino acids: CASSLTSGSHLKETQYF. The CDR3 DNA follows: TGTGCCAGCAGCCTGACTAGCGGGAGTCATCTTAAAGAGACCCAGTACTTC.

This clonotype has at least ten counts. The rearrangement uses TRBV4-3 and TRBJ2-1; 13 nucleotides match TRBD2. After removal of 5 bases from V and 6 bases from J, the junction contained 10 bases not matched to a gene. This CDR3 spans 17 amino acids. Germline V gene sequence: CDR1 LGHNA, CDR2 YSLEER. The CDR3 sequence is CASSLRLAGGGPNEQFF. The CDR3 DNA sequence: TGCGCCAGCAGCTTGCGACTAGCGGGAGGAGGACCCAATGAGCAGTTCTTC.

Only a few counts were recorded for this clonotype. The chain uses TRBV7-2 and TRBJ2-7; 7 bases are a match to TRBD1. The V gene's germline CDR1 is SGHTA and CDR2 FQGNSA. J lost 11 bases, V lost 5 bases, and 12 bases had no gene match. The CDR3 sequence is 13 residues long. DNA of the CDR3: TGTGCCAGCAGCCCGGACTCGGGACAGAAGGAGTACTTC. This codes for CASSPDSGQKEYF.

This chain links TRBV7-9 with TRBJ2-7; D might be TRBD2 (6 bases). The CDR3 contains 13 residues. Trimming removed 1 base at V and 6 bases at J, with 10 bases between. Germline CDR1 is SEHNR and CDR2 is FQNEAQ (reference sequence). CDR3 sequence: CASSLVSGGEQYF. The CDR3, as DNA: TGTGCCAGCAGCTTAGTGTCCGGGGGCGAGCAGTACTTC. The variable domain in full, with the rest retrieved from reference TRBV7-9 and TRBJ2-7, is DTGVSQNPRHKITKRGQNVTFRCDPISEHNRLYWYRQTLGQGPEFLTYFQNEAQLEKSRLLSDRFSAERPKGSFSTLEIQRTEQGDSAMYLCASSLVSGGEQYFGPGTRLTVT.

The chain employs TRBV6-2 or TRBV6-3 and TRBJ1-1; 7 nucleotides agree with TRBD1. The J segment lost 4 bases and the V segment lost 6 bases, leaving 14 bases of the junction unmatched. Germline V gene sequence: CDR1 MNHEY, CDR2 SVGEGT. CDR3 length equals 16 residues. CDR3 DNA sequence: TGTGCCAGCAGCCACGGGGGAGGGGGCGCGTTCACTGAAGCTTTCTTT. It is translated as CASSHGGGGAFTEAFF.

The CDR3, as DNA: TGTGCCAGCAGTGAAGTCCCTAGCGGGGGGGCCACAGATACGCAGTATTTT. It is translated as CASSEVPSGGATDTQYF. This sequence joins TRBV6-1 and TRBJ2-3; 12 nucleotides match TRBD2. The CDR3 runs 17 residues. V dropped 1 base and J dropped 2; count of bases not matched to a gene: 4. Germline V gene data show CDR1 as MNHNS and CDR2 as SASEGT.

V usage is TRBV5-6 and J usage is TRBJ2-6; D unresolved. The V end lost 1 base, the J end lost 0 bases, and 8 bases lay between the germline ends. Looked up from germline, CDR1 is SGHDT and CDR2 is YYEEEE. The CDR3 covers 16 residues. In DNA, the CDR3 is TGTGCCAGCAGCTTGTTGGAGAACTCTGGGGCCAACGTCCTGACTTTC. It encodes CASSLLENSGANVLTF.

This chain's CDR3 is CASSLVGLAFF. In nucleotides, the CDR3 is TGTGCCAGCAGTTTGGTAGGGTTGGCTTTCTTT. The chain recombines TRBV12-3 or TRBV12-4 with TRBJ1-1; no clear D. The CDR3 has 11 amino acids. Trimming took 3 bases from V and 11 from J, leaving 10 bases between them.

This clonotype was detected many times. CDR3 coding DNA: TGCAGCGTTGAACACAGGCTGGGGTGGCAGTTCTTC. Its protein product is CSVEHRLGWQFF. J is TRBJ2-1 and V is TRBV29-1, with a possible D match to TRBD1 (5 bases). In germline, CDR1 is SQVTM, CDR2 ANQGSEA. V was clipped by 2 bases and J by 12 bases, with 14 bases between them. This CDR3 comprises 12 residues.

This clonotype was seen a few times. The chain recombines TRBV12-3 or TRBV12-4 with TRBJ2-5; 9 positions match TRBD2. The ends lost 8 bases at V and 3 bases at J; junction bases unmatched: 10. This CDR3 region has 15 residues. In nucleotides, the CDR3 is TGTGCCAGCTGTATTTTAGCGGGAGTGGAAGAGACCCAGTACTTC. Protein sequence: CASCILAGVEETQYF.

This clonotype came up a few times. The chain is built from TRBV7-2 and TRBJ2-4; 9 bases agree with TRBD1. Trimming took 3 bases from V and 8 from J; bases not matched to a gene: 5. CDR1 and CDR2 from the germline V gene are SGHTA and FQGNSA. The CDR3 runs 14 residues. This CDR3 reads CASSLGQGSDIQYF. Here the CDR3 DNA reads TGTGCCAGCAGCTTGGGACAGGGATCGGACATTCAGTACTTC.

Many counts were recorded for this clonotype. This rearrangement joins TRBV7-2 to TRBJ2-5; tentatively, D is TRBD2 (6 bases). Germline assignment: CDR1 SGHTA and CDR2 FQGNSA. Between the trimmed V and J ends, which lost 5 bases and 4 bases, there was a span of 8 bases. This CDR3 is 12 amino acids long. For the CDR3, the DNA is TGTGCCAGCAGCCCACTAGCAGAGACCCAGTACTTC. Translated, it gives CASSPLAETQYF.

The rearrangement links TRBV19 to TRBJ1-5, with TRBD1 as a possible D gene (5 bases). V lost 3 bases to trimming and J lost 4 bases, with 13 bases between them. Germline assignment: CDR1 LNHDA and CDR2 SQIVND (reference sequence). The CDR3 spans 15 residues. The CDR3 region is CASSIGQGSNQPQHF. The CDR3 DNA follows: TGTGCCAGTAGTATTGGGCAGGGTAGTAATCAGCCCCAGCATTTT.